Below, 17 T cell receptor beta chains from the same sample are listed, as sequenced in a study of cytomegalovirus exposure and HLA in healthy donors. Vbeta (60) and Jbeta (13) primers were used in the PCR. Measured with immunoSEQ multiplex PCR; TCRdb has only the in-frame clones, and not every one. The data contain more than 90,000 clones, about 74% of them singletons. Sequenced material: PBMCs. Receptors originate from a female donor in good health and CMV-seronegative.

The rearrangement joins TRBV5-1 to TRBJ1-1, with 8 positions matching TRBD1. The V gene's germline CDR1 is SGHRS and CDR2 YFSETQ. This CDR3 region has 16 residues. V shed 0 bases, J shed 3 bases, and the junction held 7 bases outside the gene matches. CDR3 amino acids: CASSLDRQGSDTEAFF. CDR3 coding DNA: TGCGCCAGCAGCTTGGACCGACAGGGGTCGGACACTGAAGCTTTCTTT.

This clone was recorded a few times. The V gene is TRBV9, the J gene TRBJ2-7; D is undetermined. CDR3 length equals 17 residues. Germline values: CDR1 SGDLS, CDR2 YYNGEE. V dropped 4 bases and J dropped 0 bases, with 20 bases sitting between them. The CDR3 DNA follows: TGTGCCAGCAGCCCCCATGCGAGGATAGCTACCTCCTACGAGCAGTACTTC. Residues: CASSPHARIATSYEQYF. Combining the CDR3 with reference TRBV9 and TRBJ2-7 gives the whole variable domain DSGVTQTPKHLITATGQRVTLRCSPRSGDLSVYWYQQSLDQGLQFLIQYYNGEERAKGNILERFSAQQFPDLHSELNLSSLELGDSALYFCASSPHARIATSYEQYFGPGTRLTVT.

This rearrangement joins TRBV4-1 to TRBJ1-4, with D possibly being TRBD1 (5 bases). V dropped 1 base and J dropped 8 bases, with 11 bases sitting between them. Germline CDR1 is MGHRA and CDR2 is YSYEKL. The CDR3 has 14 residues. CDR3 in DNA: TGCGCCAGCAGCCAAGGAACAGGCCGGGAAAAACTGTTTTTT. This codes for CASSQGTGREKLFF.

This chain links TRBV2 with TRBJ1-5; D call uncertain. V lost 5 bases and J lost 3, with 14 bases in between. The CDR3 length is 15 residues. Germline CDR1 is SNHLY and CDR2 is FYNNEI. Written as DNA, the CDR3 is TGTGCCAGCAGTCAATGGACCGGGAACAATCAGCCCCAGCATTTT. Protein product: CASSQWTGNNQPQHF.

V gene TRBV7-9 combines with J gene TRBJ1-2; D gene ambiguous. CDR3 length: 14 amino acids. V lost 5 bases to trimming and J lost 2 bases, with 12 bases between them. CDR1 is SEHNR and CDR2 is FQNEAQ in the germline V gene (reference sequence). CDR3 in amino acids: CASSPSGKNYGYTF. The CDR3 coding sequence is TGTGCCAGCAGCCCCTCGGGGAAAAACTATGGCTACACCTTC.

The table lists this clone with a few counts. The rearrangement uses TRBV5-1 and TRBJ1-1; D is possibly TRBD1 (5 bases). This CDR3 region has 12 residues. Trimming pared 4 bases from V and 4 bases from J, leaving 8 bases between. CDR1 is SGHRS and CDR2 is YFSETQ in the germline V gene. CDR3: CASSPQGTEAFF. CDR3 sequence (DNA): TGCGCCAGCAGCCCCCAGGGCACTGAAGCTTTCTTT.

The chain joins TRBV6-6 to TRBJ2-7; 9 positions match TRBD2. The CDR3 spans 14 residues. V shed 4 bases, J shed 2 bases, and the junction held 3 bases outside the gene matches. The germline V gene has CDR1 MNHNY and CDR2 SVGAGI (reference sequence). CDR3 nucleotides: TGTGCCAGCAGTTCTAGCGGGACTACCTACGAGCAGTACTTC. The encoded protein is CASSSSGTTYEQYF.

V usage is TRBV27 and J usage is TRBJ2-5; the D gene is possibly TRBD1 (6 bases). Germline assignment: CDR1 MNHEY and CDR2 SMNVEV (reference sequence). This CDR3 contains 17 residues. V was pared by 3 bases and J by 4 bases, with 21 bases between. CDR3 bases: TGTGCCAGCAGTTTTTCGAGGGGGTCGGGGTCGGGAGAGACCCAGTACTTC. This codes for CASSFSRGSGSGETQYF.

The gene calls are TRBV15 and TRBJ1-5, with D perhaps TRBD1 (5 bases). Germline-derived CDR1 and CDR2 are LNHNV and YYDKDF (reference sequence). V shed 1 base and J shed 2 bases, with 15 bases lying between them. CDR3 length: 17 amino acids. For the CDR3, the DNA is TGTGCCACCAGCAGAGGGCGCGGGGCAGTTGGCAATCAGCCCCAGCATTTT. Protein: CATSRGRGAVGNQPQHF.

The chain has TRBV6-5 and TRBJ1-5; perhaps TRBD1 as D (6 bases). Trimming stripped 6 bases from V and 6 bases from J, with 18 bases between. Per the germline V gene, CDR1 is MNHEY and CDR2 is SVGAGI. CDR3 length: 15 amino acids. CDR3 sequence: CASRARTAQSQPQHF. The CDR3 nucleotides are TGTGCCAGCAGGGCACGGACAGCACAAAGTCAGCCCCAGCATTTT.

The chain recombines TRBV27 with TRBJ2-1; tentative D call: TRBD1 (6 bases). V was trimmed by 4 bases and J by 7 bases, leaving 17 bases between them. Germline V gene sequence: CDR1 MNHEY, CDR2 SMNVEV (reference sequence). The CDR3 has 15 residues. The CDR3 region is CASSSRQGIGNEQFF. The DNA for the CDR3 is TGTGCCAGCAGTTCACGGCAGGGGATTGGGAATGAGCAGTTCTTC.

The V gene is TRBV30, the J gene TRBJ1-5; D is uncertain. The V and J ends lost 0 bases and 7 bases respectively, with 13 bases between them. The CDR3 consists of 14 residues. CDR1 and CDR2 (germline): GTSNPN, SVGIG (reference sequence). This CDR3 is CAWSVGRRGQPQHF. The CDR3 nucleotides are TGTGCCTGGAGTGTAGGGCGAAGAGGGCAGCCCCAGCATTTT.

The chain is built from TRBV19 and TRBJ1-2; 9 bases are shared with TRBD1. Germline V gene data show CDR1 as LNHDA and CDR2 as SQIVND (reference sequence). The CDR3 runs to 16 residues. The junction had 14 bases not matched to a gene; V was cut back by 8 bases and J by 4 bases. This chain's CDR3 is CASAPTGTGFVYGYTF. CDR3 bases: TGTGCCAGTGCCCCCACCGGGACAGGGTTCGTCTATGGCTACACCTTC.

The chain links TRBV5-1 to TRBJ1-4, with 9 positions matching TRBD1. The J segment lost 5 bases and the V segment lost 4 bases, leaving 6 bases of the junction unmatched. The V gene's germline CDR1 is SGHRS and CDR2 YFSETQ. The CDR3 totals 15 residues. CDR3 bases: TGCGCCAGCAGCCAAGGGACAGGGTCAAATGAAAAACTGTTTTTT. Translation: CASSQGTGSNEKLFF.

The chain recombines TRBV5-6 with TRBJ1-5; D may be TRBD1 (6 bases). V was trimmed by 1 base and J by 6 bases, leaving 8 bases between them. The CDR3 runs to 13 residues. CDR1 and CDR2 from the germline V gene are SGHDT and YYEEEE. The CDR3 DNA reads TGTGCCAGCAGCTTGACAGGGATTCAGCCCCAGCATTTT. As protein: CASSLTGIQPQHF.

V gene TRBV11-2 combines with J gene TRBJ2-1; TRBD2 is a possible D gene (6 bases). The V gene's germline CDR1 is SGHAT and CDR2 FQNNGV. The length of the CDR3 is 16 residues. Trimming shortened V by 5 bases and J by 4 bases, and 18 bases separated the two germline ends. The CDR3 loop reads CASSKAQASDYNEQFF. The CDR3 DNA reads TGTGCCAGCAGCAAAGCCCAGGCTAGCGATTACAATGAGCAGTTCTTC.

The chain carries TRBV29-1 and TRBJ1-2, with D unclear. The ends were cut back, 5 bases at V and 8 bases at J, with 15 bases in the middle. CDR1 is SQVTM and CDR2 is ANQGSEA in the germline V gene. The CDR3 totals 12 residues. CDR3 amino acids: CSVLGLGHGYTF. The CDR3 DNA sequence: TGCAGCGTTCTCGGTCTCGGTCACGGCTACACCTTC.